The clone carrying this T cell receptor (beta chain) was detected ten times or more. TCRdb analysed the 5' RACE reads with MiXCR anew, one entry per CDR3 protein. The sample records 250,000 to 350,000 distinct CDR3 sequences, around 15% being singletons. Germline V gives CDR1 SGHVS, CDR2 FQNEAQ. The CDR3 consists of 15 residues. Trimming at V came to 2 bases and at J to 2 bases, leaving 3 bases not matched to a gene. The data originate from a study of T-cell memory formation after mild COVID-19. This receptor was identified in a young man who had mild COVID-19 (a few samples of this study predate the infection). Cell type and time point are not known. The rearrangement links TRBV7-8 to TRBJ2-3, with TRBD2 matching over 8 bases. Material for sequencing was PBMCs or a T cell subset sorted from them (not recorded which). The CDR3 spells CASSLRGGTTDTQYF. In DNA, the CDR3 is TGTGCCAGCAGCTTACGCGGGGGGACCACAGATACGCAGTATTTT. Variable domain in full (rest from reference TRBV7-8 and TRBJ2-3): GAGVSQSPRYKVAKRGQDVALRCDPISGHVSLFWYQQALGQGPEFLTYFQNEAQLDKSGLPSDRFFAERPEGSVSTLKIQRTQQEDSAVYLCASSLRGGTTDTQYFGPGTRLTVL.